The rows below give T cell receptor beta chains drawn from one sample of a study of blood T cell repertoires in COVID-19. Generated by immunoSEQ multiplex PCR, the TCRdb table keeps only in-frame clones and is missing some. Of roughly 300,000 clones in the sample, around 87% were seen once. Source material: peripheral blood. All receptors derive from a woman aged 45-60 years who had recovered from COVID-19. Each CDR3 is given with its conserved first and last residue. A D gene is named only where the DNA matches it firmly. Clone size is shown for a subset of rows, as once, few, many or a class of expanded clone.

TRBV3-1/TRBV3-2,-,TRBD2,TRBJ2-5,TGTGCCAGCAGCCAACAAATCTGGACTAGCTCGGAAACTACCCAGTACTTC,CASSQQIWTSSETTQYF
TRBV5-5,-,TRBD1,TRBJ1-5,TGTGCCAGCAGCATCAGGGGACAGGGGGGCAATCAGCCCCAGCATTTT,CASSIRGQGGNQPQHF
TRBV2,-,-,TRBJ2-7,TGTGCCAGCAGTCAAGACGCCACAGTAGGCTACGAGCAGTACTTC,CASSQDATVGYEQYF
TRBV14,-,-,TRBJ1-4,TGTGCCAGTCAGCGGTGGGGTGAGGAAAAACTGTTTTTT,CASQRWGEEKLFF
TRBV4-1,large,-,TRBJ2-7,TGCGCCAGCAGCCAAGATGAGGGCGCGGGTTTCGAGCAGTACTTC,CASSQDEGAGFEQYF
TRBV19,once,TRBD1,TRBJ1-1,TGTGCCAGTACCCGACAGGGACTGAACACTGAAGCTTTCTTT,CASTRQGLNTEAFF
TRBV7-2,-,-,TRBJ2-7,TGTGCCAGCAGCTTAGCTTCCCCTTCCTACGAGCAGTACTTC,CASSLASPSYEQYF
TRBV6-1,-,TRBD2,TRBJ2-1,TGTGCCAGCAGTGACACTAGCGGAAATTACAATGAGCAGTTCTTC,CASSDTSGNYNEQFF
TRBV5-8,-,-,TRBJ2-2,TGTGCCAGCAGCTTGCGCCTGGCGGGACCCAGCACCGGGGAGCTGTTTTTT,CASSLRLAGPSTGELFF
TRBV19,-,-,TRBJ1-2,TGTGCCAGTAGTGAGATACGGGGCTATGGCTACACCTTC,CASSEIRGYGYTF
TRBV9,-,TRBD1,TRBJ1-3,TGTGCCAGCAGCCAAGGACAGGGGTCTGGAAACACCATATATTTT,CASSQGQGSGNTIYF
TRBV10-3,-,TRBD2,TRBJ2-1,TGTGCCATCAGTGACCCTGGGGTAGCGGGAGGATACAATGAGCAGTTCTTC,CAISDPGVAGGYNEQFF
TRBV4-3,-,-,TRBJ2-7,TGCGCCAGCAGCCAAGACCTACAGCGTACGGGACTCTCCTACGAGCAGTACTTC,CASSQDLQRTGLSYEQYF
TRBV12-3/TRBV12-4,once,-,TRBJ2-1,TGTGCCAGCAGTTTTTTTGGGCTAGCCGCGTTCTTC,CASSFFGLAAFF
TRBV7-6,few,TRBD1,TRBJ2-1,TGTGCCAGCAGCGCGGGACAGGGCCCTTACAATGAGCAGTTCTTC,CASSAGQGPYNEQFF
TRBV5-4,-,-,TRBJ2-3,TGTGCCAGCACCTTTACGGGTGGTCCGGGAGCAGGAGTGAACACGCAGTATTTT,CASTFTGGPGAGVNTQYF
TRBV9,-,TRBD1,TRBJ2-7,TGTGCCAGCACTAGGGGACAGGGGACAAACGAGCAGTACTTC,CASTRGQGTNEQYF
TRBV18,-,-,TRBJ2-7,TGTGCCAGCTGGACCGGAGGCGGCTCCTACGAGCAGTACTTC,CASWTGGGSYEQYF
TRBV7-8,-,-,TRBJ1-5,TGTGCCAGCAGCCGTGCCCAGGGGCCCCAGCATTTT,CASSRAQGPQHF
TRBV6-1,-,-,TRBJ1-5,TGTGCCAGCAGTGAATTAGTAGAAGTCCAGCCCCAGCATTTT,CASSELVEVQPQHF
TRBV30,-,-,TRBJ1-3,TGTGCCTGGAGTGCGGGAGGAAACACCATATATTTT,CAWSAGGNTIYF
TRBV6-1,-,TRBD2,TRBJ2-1,TGTGCCAGCAGTGCTAGCGGGAGCAGCTCCTACAATGAGCAGTTCTTC,CASSASGSSSYNEQFF
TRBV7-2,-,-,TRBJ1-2,TGTGCCAGCAGCTTAGTTCAGGGTCAATATGGCTACACCTTC,CASSLVQGQYGYTF
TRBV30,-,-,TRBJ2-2,TGTGCCTGGAGTGTACAAAGGGAGCTGTTTTTT,CAWSVQRELFF
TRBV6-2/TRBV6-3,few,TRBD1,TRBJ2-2,TGTGCCAGCAGCCACCGGGACAGGGTCACCGGGGAGCTGTTTTTT,CASSHRDRVTGELFF